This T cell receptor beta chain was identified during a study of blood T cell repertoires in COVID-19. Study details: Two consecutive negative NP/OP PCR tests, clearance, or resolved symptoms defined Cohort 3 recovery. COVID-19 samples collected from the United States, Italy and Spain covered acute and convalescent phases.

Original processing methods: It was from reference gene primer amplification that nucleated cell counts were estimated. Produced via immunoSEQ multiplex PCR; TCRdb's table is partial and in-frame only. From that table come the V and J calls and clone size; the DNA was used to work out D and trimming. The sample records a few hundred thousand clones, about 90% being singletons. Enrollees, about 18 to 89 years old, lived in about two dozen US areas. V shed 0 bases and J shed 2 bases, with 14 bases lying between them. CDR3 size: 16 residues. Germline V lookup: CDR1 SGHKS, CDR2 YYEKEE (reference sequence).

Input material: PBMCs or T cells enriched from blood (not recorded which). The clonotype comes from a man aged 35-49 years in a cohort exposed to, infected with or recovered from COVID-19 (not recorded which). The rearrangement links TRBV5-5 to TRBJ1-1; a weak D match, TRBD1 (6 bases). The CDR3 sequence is CASSLGGGRLNTEAFF. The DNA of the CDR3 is TGTGCCAGCAGCTTGGGTGGGGGCCGTCTCAACACTGAAGCTTTCTTT.